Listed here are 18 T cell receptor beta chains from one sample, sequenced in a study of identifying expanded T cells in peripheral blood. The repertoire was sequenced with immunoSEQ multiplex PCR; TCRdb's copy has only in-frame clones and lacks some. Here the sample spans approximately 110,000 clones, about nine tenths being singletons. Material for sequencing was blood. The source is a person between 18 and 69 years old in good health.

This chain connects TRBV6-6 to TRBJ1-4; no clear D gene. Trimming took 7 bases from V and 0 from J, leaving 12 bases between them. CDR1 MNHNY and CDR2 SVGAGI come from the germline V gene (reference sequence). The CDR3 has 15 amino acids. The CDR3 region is CASTKRAATNEKLFF. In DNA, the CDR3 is TGTGCCAGCACAAAGAGGGCTGCAACTAATGAAAAACTGTTTTTT.

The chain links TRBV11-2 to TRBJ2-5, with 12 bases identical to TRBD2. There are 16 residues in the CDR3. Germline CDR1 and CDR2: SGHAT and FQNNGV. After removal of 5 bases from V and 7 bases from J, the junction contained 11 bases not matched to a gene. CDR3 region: CASSPGLAGLRGTQYF. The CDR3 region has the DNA TGTGCCAGCAGCCCGGGACTAGCGGGCTTGCGAGGGACCCAGTACTTC.

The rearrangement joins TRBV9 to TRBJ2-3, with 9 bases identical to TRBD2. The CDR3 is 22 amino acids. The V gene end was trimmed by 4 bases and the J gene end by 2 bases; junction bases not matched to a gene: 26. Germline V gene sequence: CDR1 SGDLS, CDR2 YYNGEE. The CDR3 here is CASSLVRAGGPLQKFFTDTQYF. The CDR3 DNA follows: TGTGCCAGCAGCCTAGTTCGGGCGGGGGGGCCATTACAGAAGTTTTTCACAGATACGCAGTATTTT.

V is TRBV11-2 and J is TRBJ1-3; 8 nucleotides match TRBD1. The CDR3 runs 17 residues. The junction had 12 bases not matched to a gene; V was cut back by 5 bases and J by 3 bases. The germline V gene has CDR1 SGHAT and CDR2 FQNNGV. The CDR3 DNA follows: TGTGCCAGCAGCGGGAAGACAGGGGCCGAGAGTGGAAACACCATATATTTT. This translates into CASSGKTGAESGNTIYF.

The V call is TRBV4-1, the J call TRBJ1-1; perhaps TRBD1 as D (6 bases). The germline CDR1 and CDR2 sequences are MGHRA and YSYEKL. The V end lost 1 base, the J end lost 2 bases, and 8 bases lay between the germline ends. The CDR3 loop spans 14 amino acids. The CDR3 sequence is CASSQGTANTEAFF. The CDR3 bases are TGCGCCAGCAGCCAAGGGACAGCTAACACTGAAGCTTTCTTT.

The CDR3 sequence: CASSRTATRPQYF. Written as DNA, the CDR3 is TGCGCCAGCAGCCGGACCGCGACCAGGCCCCAGTACTTC. The chain couples TRBV5-1 to TRBJ2-5; D unresolved. The CDR3 has 13 amino acids. Germline V lookup: CDR1 SGHRS, CDR2 YFSETQ. The V end was cut by 4 bases, the J end by 9 bases, with 16 bases between.

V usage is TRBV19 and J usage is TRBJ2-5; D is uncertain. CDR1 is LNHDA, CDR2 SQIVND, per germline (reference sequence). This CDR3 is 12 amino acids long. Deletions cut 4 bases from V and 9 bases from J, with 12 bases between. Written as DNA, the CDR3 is TGTGCCAGTAGTACACGATCGGCCCCCCAGTACTTC. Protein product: CASSTRSAPQYF.

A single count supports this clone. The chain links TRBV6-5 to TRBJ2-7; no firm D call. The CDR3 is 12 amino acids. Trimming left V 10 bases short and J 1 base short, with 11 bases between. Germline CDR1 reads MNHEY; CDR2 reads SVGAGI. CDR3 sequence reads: CATGLGSYEQYF. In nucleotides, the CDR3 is TGTGCCACTGGCCTAGGATCCTACGAGCAGTACTTC.

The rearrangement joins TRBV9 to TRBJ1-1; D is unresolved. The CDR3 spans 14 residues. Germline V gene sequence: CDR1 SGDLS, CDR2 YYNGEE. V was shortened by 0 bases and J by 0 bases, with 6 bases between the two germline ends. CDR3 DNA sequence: TGTGCCAGCAGCGTAGGACGGGTGAACACTGAAGCTTTCTTT. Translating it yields CASSVGRVNTEAFF.

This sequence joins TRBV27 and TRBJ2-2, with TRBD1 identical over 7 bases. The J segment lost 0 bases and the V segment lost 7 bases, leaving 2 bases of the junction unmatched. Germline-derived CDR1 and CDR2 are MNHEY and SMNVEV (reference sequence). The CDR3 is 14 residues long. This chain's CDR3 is CASMGQTNTGELFF. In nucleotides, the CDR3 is TGTGCCAGCATGGGACAGACGAACACCGGGGAGCTGTTTTTT.

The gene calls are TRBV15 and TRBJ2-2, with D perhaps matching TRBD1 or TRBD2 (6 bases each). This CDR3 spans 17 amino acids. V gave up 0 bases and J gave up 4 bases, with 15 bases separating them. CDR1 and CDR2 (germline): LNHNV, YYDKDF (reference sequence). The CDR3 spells CATSRDRGGQGTGELFF. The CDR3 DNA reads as TGTGCCACCAGCAGAGATCGTGGGGGGCAGGGCACCGGGGAGCTGTTTTTT.

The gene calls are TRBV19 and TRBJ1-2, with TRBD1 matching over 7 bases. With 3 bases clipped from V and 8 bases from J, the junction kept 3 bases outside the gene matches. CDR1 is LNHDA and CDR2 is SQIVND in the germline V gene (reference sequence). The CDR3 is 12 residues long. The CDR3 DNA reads TGTGCCAGTAGTATTACAGGGGACGGCTACACCTTC. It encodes CASSITGDGYTF.

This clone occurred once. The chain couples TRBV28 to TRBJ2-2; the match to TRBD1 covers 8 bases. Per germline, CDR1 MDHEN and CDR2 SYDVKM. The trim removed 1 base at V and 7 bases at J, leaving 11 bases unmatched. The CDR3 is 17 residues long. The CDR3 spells CASSLLFQGARSGELFF. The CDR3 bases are TGTGCCAGCAGTTTATTATTTCAGGGGGCGCGAAGCGGGGAGCTGTTTTTT.

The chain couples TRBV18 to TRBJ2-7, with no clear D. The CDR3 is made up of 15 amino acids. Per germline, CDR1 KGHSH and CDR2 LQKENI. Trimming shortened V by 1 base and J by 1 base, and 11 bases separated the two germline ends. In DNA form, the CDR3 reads TGTGCCAGCTCACCACAAGGGTTAGAGTCCTACGAGCAGTACTTC. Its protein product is CASSPQGLESYEQYF.

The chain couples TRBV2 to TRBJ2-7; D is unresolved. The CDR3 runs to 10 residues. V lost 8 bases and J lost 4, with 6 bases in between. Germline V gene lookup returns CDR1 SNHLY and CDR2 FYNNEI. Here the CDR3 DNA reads TGTGCCAGCGGCGAATACGAGCAGTACTTC. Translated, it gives CASGEYEQYF.

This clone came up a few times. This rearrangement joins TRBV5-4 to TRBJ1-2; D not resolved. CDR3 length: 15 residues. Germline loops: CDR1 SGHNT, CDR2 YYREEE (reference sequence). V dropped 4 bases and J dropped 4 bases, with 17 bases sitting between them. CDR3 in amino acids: CASSVDGPAIYGYTF. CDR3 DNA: TGTGCCAGCAGCGTGGACGGACCAGCTATCTATGGCTACACCTTC.

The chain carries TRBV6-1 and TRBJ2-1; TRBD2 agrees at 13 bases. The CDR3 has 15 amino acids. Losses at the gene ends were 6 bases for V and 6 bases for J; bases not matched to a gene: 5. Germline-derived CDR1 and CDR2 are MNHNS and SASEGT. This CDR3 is CASRPGTSGINEQFF. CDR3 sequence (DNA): TGTGCCAGCAGGCCCGGGACTAGCGGGATCAATGAGCAGTTCTTC.

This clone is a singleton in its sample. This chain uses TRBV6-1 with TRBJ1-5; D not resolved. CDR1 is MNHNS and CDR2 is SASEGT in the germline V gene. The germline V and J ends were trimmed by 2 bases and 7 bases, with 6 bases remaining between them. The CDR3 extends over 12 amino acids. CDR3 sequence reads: CASSEYPQPQHF. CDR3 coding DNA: TGTGCCAGCAGTGAATACCCACAGCCCCAGCATTTT.